This T cell receptor beta chain was identified in a study of T cell changes during pregnancy in multiple sclerosis. Libraries were prepared by immunoSEQ multiplex PCR; TCRdb keeps only in-frame clonotypes and omits some of them. The table includes roughly 70,000 clones, roughly 92% detected once. This CDR3 is 16 amino acids long. Trimming removed 2 bases from V and 2 bases from J, with 15 bases in between. The germline gives CDR1 ENHRY, CDR2 SYGVKD. This receptor was obtained from a female donor in good health, enrolled as a control in a pregnancy study. The chain couples TRBV10-3 to TRBJ1-1; TRBD1 is a possible D gene (6 bases). The specimen was peripheral blood, collected in the third trimester of pregnancy. CDR3 nucleotide sequence: TGTGCCATCAGTGAGGGGTGGCAGGGGATAAACACTGAAGCTTTCTTT. Translated, it gives CAISEGWQGINTEAFF.